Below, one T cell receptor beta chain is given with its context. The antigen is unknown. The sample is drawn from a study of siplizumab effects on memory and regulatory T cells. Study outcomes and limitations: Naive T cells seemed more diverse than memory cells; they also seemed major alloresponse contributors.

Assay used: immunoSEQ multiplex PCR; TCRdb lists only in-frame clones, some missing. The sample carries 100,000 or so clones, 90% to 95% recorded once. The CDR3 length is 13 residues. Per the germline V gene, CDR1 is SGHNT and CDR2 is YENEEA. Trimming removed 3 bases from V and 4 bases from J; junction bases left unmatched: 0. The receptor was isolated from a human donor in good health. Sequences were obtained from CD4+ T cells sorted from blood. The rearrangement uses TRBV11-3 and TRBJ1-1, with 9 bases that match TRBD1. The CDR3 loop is CASSLGQGTEAFF. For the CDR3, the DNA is TGTGCCAGCAGCTTGGGACAGGGCACTGAAGCTTTCTTT.